This T cell receptor beta chain was sequenced during a study of cytomegalovirus exposure and HLA in healthy donors. Study information: Unique TCR beta sequences numbering 120 million or so came from around 180 million T cells in an earlier analysis.

The PCR was carried out with 60 Vbeta primers and 13 Jbeta primers. Repertoires were generated with immunoSEQ multiplex PCR, while TCRdb's copy carries only in-frame clones and drops some. This sample's table has about 160,000 clones. Note on this clone: Its antigen is unknown.

Study-level points and caveats: An analysis done earlier found most TCR beta V segments productive about 90% or about 30% of the time. In a later analysis, at a false discovery rate of 0.05, approximately 16,000 TCR beta sequences were associated with HLA alleles.

The source of this sequence is a woman aged 45-65 years in good health and CMV-seronegative. The sequencing input was PBMCs.

The CDR3 spells CASSLSMSSYEQYF. The DNA for the CDR3 is TGTGCCAGCAGCTTGTCGATGAGCTCCTACGAGCAGTACTTC. The chain combines TRBV7-3 with TRBJ2-7; D is ambiguous. V dropped 3 bases and J dropped 0 bases, with 9 bases sitting between them. The CDR3 contains 14 residues. Germline assignment: CDR1 SGHTA and CDR2 FQGTGA. The full variable domain, in which reference TRBV7-3 and TRBJ2-7 provide the parts outside the CDR3, is GAGVSQTPSNKVTEKGKYVELRCDPISGHTALYWYRQSLGQGPEFLIYFQGTGAADDSGLPNDRFFAVRPEGSVSTLKIQRTERGDSAVYLCASSLSMSSYEQYFGPGTRLTVT.